This TCR beta chain was found in a study of response to subunit inactivated influenza vaccine. Study-level findings and limits: It was the authors' suggestion that each seasonal influenza vaccination recruits few new T cells.

About this clonotype: Its specificity is unknown.

The CDR3 extends over 14 amino acids. Trimming took 6 bases from V and 6 from J, leaving 14 bases between them. The V gene's germline CDR1 is SNHLY and CDR2 FYNNEI. TCRdb independently ran MiXCR on the RT-PCR reads; one entry per CDR3 protein. The sample includes hundreds of thousands of distinct CDR3 sequences, about a sixth of them seen just once. The gene calls are TRBV2 and TRBJ2-2; D may be TRBD1 (5 bases). This sample comprised PBMCs from blood, obtained 12 days after vaccination. This clonotype originated in a man in his forties or fifties who received an inactivated influenza vaccine. The DNA for the CDR3 is TGTGCCAGCAGGGAGAATGGGGCTCCCGGGGAGCTGTTTTTT. Protein: CASRENGAPGELFF.